This is a list of T cell receptor beta chains from one sample in a study of chemoradiotherapy in HPV16-positive cancers. TCRdb's table, derived via immunoSEQ multiplex PCR, lists solely in-frame clones and lacks some. The table lists about 31,000 clones, approximately 80% of them singletons. The material was blood, obtained from a patient who underwent chemoradiotherapy. These receptors were obtained from a human donor with HPV-associated anogenital cancer. The CDR3 runs from the conserved cysteine through the conserved F or W. A D gene is named only where the DNA matches it firmly.

V	J	D	DNA	CDR3
TRBV14	TRBJ2-5	TRBD1	TGTGCCAGCAGCCAGGACAGGGTACGCCGGGAGACCCAGTACTTC	CASSQDRVRRETQYF
TRBV7-9	TRBJ1-1	NA	TGTGCCAGCGAAAAGGGTGTCGAAGCTTTCTTT	CASEKGVEAFF
TRBV11-2	TRBJ1-1	TRBD1	TGTGCCAGCAGCGAGGACAGGGGCACTGAAGCTTTCTTT	CASSEDRGTEAFF
TRBV7-9	TRBJ2-5	NA	TGTGCCAGCATAAAGGGCTTTGCCGAGGAGACCCAGTACTTC	CASIKGFAEETQYF
TRBV7-2	TRBJ2-3	NA	TGTGCCAGCCGCTTAGGAGCGGGCGATACGCAGTATTTT	CASRLGAGDTQYF
TRBV5-1	TRBJ1-1	NA	TGCGCCAGCAGCTATGGGGTGGCAGGGAGCGACACTGAAGCTTTCTTT	CASSYGVAGSDTEAFF
TRBV27	TRBJ1-2	NA	TGTGCCAGCAGTGAACGAAATTTTAACTATGGCTACACCTTC	CASSERNFNYGYTF
TRBV19	TRBJ2-5	NA	TGTGCCAGTAGTATAGACGACAGACAGACCCAGTACTTC	CASSIDDRQTQYF
TRBV5-8	TRBJ1-2	NA	TGTGCCAGCAACCGCTTCGCTGTTTTTAATTCAGACTATGGCTACACCTTC	CASNRFAVFNSDYGYTF
TRBV7-8	TRBJ1-4	NA	TGTGCCAGCAGCTTAGGTTGGCGGGGGAGTCCAACTAATGAAAAACTGTTTTTT	CASSLGWRGSPTNEKLFF
TRBV5-6	TRBJ2-7	TRBD1	TGTGCCAGCAGCCCCCCGTTGCTCGGGACAGCTACCTACGAGCAGTACTTC	CASSPPLLGTATYEQYF
TRBV7-6	TRBJ1-2	NA	TGTGCCAGCAGCCCATTCAGGTACTTTCCCCCGAGTAACTATGGCTACACCTTC	CASSPFRYFPPSNYGYTF